Reported below is one TCR beta chain. One end of the junction is discordant with germline, which a read error may explain. The authors ran a second PCR of about 7 to 12 cycles using a sample-barcoded 5' primer and a J-beta primer mix. MiXCR was run by TCRdb on the 5' RACE reads, yielding one entry per CDR3 protein. Of fewer than 1.5 million distinct CDR3 sequences in the sample, 40% to 50% were seen once. The entry originates in a study of blood T cells in healthy people across ages. Study as a whole: Roughly one uniquely barcoded beta molecule per two T cells was captured.

The germline gives CDR1 SGHTA, CDR2 FQGNSA. This CDR3 comprises 14 residues. This sequence joins TRBV7-2 and TRBJ2-1; D unclear. The origin of this receptor is a woman aged 18-29 years in good health. The specimen sequenced was blood. As DNA, the CDR3 is TGTGCCAACAGCTTAGGGTTTACAATGCATGAGCAGTTCTTC. As protein: CANSLGFTMHEQFF.